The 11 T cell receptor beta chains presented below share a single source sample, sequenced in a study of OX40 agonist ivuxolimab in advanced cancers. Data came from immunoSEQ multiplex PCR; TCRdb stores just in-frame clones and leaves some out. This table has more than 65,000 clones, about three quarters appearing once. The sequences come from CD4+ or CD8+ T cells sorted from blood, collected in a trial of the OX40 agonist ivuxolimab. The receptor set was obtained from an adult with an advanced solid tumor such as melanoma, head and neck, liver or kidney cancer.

The CDR3 reads CASSLGGAFSYNEQFF. The CDR3 DNA sequence: TGTGCCAGCAGCTTAGGAGGGGCGTTCTCCTACAATGAGCAGTTCTTC. The V and J genes are TRBV7-2 and TRBJ2-1; tentatively, D is TRBD1 or TRBD2 (5 bases each). This CDR3 is 16 amino acids long. From germline, CDR1 is SGHTA and CDR2 FQGNSA. V was cut by 1 base and J by 0 bases, with 10 bases left in between.

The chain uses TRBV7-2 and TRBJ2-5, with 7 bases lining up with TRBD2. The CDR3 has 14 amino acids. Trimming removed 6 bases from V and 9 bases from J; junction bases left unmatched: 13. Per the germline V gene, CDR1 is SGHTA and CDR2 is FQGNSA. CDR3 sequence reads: CASSQTLARVSQYF. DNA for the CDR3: TGTGCCAGCAGTCAAACACTAGCGAGGGTTTCCCAGTACTTC.

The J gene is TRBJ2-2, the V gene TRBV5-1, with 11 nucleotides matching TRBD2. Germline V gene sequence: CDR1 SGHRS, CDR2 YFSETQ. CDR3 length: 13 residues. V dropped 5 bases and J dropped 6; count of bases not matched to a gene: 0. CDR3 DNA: TGCGCCAGCAGACTAGCGGGGGCCGGGGAGCTGTTTTTT. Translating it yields CASRLAGAGELFF.

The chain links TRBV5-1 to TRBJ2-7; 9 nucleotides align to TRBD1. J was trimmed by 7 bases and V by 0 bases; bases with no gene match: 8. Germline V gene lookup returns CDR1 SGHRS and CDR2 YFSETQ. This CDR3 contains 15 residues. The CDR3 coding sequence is TGCGCCAGCAGCTTGGTGGGGACAGGGTTGAGTGAGCAGTACTTC. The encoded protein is CASSLVGTGLSEQYF.

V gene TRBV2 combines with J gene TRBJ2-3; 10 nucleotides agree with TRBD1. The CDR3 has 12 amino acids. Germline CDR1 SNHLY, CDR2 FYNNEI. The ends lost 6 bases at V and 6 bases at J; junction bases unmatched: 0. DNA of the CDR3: TGTGCCAGCAGGGACAGGGGGGATACGCAGTATTTT. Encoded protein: CASRDRGDTQYF. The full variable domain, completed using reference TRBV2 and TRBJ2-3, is EPEVTQTPSHQVTQMGQEVILRCVPISNHLYFYWYRQILGQKVEFLVSFYNNEISEKSEIFDDQFSVERPDGSNFTLKIRSTKLEDSAMYFCASRDRGDTQYFGPGTRLTVL.

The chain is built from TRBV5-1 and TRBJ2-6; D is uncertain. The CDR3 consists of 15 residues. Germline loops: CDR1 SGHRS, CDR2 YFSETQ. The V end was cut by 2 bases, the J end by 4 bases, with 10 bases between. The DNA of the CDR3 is TGCGCCAGCAGCTTTACCCCGGAGGGGGCCAACGTCCTGACTTTC. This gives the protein CASSFTPEGANVLTF.

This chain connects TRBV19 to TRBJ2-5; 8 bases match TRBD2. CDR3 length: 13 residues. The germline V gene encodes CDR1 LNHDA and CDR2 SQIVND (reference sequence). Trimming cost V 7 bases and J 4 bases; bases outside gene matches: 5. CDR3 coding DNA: TGTGCCAGTAAGCGGGAGTCTGGAGAGACCCAGTACTTC. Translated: CASKRESGETQYF. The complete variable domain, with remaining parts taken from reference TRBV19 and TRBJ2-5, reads DGGITQSPKYLFRKEGQNVTLSCEQNLNHDAMYWYRQDPGQGLRLIYYSQIVNDFQKGDIAEGYSVSREKKESFPLTVTSAQKNPTAFYLCASKRESGETQYFGPGTRLLVL.

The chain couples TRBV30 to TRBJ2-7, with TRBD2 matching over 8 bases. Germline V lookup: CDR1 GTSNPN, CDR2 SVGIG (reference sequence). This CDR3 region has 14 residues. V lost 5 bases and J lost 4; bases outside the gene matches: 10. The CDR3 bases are TGTGCCTGGGCGGTGGGGACTAGGGCATACGAGCAGTACTTC. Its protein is CAWAVGTRAYEQYF.

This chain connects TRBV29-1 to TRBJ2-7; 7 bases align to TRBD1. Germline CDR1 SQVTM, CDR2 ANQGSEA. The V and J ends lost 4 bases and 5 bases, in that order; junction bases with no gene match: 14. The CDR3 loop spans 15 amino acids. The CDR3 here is CSVGGTEGPTDEQYF. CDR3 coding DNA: TGCAGCGTTGGAGGGACAGAAGGACCTACAGACGAGCAGTACTTC.

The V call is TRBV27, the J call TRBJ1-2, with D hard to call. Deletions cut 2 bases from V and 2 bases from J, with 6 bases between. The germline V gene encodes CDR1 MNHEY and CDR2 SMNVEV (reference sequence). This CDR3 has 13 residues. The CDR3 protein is CASSLEANYGYTF. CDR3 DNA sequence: TGTGCCAGCAGTTTAGAGGCGAACTATGGCTACACCTTC.

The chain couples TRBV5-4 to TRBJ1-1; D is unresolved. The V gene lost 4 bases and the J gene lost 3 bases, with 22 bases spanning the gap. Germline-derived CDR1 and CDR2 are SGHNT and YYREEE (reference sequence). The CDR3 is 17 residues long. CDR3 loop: CASSPRTSNKFDTEAFF. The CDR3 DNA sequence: TGTGCCAGCAGCCCGCGAACCAGTAATAAGTTTGACACTGAAGCTTTCTTT.